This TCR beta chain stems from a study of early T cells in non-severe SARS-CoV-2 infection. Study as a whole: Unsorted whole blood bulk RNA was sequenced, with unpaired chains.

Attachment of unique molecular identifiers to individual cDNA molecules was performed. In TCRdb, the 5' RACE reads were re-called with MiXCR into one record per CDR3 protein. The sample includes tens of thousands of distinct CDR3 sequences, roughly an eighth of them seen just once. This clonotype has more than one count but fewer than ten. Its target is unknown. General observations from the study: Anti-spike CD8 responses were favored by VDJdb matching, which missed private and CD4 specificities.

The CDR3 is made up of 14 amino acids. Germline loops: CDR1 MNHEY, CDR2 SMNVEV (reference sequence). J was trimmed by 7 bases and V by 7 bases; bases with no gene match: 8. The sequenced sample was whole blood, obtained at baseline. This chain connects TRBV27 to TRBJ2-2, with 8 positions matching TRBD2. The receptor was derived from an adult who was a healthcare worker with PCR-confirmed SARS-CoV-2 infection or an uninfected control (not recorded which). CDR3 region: CASKAGATIGELFF. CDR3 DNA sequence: TGTGCCAGCAAAGCGGGAGCTACAATCGGGGAGCTGTTTTTT.